This TCR beta chain appears in the sequencing data of a study of radiotherapy plus CTLA-4 blockade in lung cancer. Using immunoSEQ multiplex PCR, the repertoire was profiled, and TCRdb retains in-frame clones only, with some absent. This table holds approximately 99,000 clones, just over 85% found once. Study-level findings and limits: Early blood T cell clone dynamics reportedly forecast response best, with interferon-beta. Blood-borne expansion of tumor-derived TCR clones followed radiotherapy plus ipilimumab.

Germline V gives CDR1 MNHNS, CDR2 SASEGT. The CDR3 has 15 amino acids. V was cut by 6 bases and J by 4 bases, with 16 bases left in between. As to this clone: Its antigen is unidentified.

The chain links TRBV6-1 to TRBJ2-1, with D tentatively TRBD2 (5 bases). The sequence derives from a human donor with non-small cell lung cancer that progressed on radiotherapy plus ipilimumab. The sequences come from peripheral blood, collected from a patient treated with radiotherapy plus ipilimumab. The CDR3: CASRYGSPGYNEQFF. The CDR3 bases are TGTGCCAGCAGATATGGCTCCCCGGGGTACAATGAGCAGTTCTTC.